This T cell receptor (beta chain) was documented in a study of shared clonotypes between healthy human individuals. The CDR3 runs to 15 residues. J lost 1 base, V lost 7 bases, and 8 bases had no gene match. CDR1 and CDR2 (germline): SNHLY, FYNNEI. Profiling relied on immunoSEQ multiplex PCR, and the TCRdb table lists in-frame clones only, not all of them. Here the sample spans more than 2,000,000 clones, just over 90% being singletons. The receptor was isolated from a man younger than 30 in good health. The V call is TRBV2, the J call TRBJ2-7, with 9 bases lining up with TRBD1. Sequenced material: naive CD4+ T cells sorted from blood. Subset reported: CD45RA+ positively selected. The CDR3 DNA is TGTGCCAGCACGGTTGACAGGGGGGAGTCCTACGAGCAGTACTTC. This codes for CASTVDRGESYEQYF.